In its sample, the clone carrying this T cell receptor (beta chain) was seen a few times. Its antigen is still unknown. This sample is part of a study of T cells in Graves' hyperthyroidism and ophthalmopathy. Study information: It was at initial diagnosis, before any treatment, that peripheral blood was collected. Overall study findings and caveats: Most clonotypes expanded in the thyroid (above 0.001) were also present in blood. Through a model of 13 V-J features, ophthalmopathy was separated from stable hyperthyroidism.

Amplified regions were TCR beta CDR3 sequences from RNA transcripts. TCR CDR3 regions were first amplified by RT-PCR with HTBI primers. TCRdb ran MiXCR on the multiplex PCR reads and lists one entry per CDR3 protein. The table lists roughly 380,000 distinct CDR3 sequences, about 14% of them singletons. Aged 18 to 65, the patients had hyperthyroidism that was newly diagnosed and had lasted under 2 months. The sequenced material came from blood. The TCR comes from a woman in her sixties with Graves' hyperthyroidism.

The CDR3 region is CSINGDYGYTF. For the CDR3, the DNA is TGCAGCATAAACGGGGACTATGGCTACACCTTC. The rearrangement joins TRBV29-1 to TRBJ1-2; D is unclear. This CDR3 comprises 11 residues. Trimming left V 8 bases short and J 3 bases short, with 10 bases between. The germline V gene has CDR1 SQVTM and CDR2 ANQGSEA.